The following is a T cell receptor (beta chain) sequence with its context. This clone is assessed as medium-sized (0.01 to 0.1%). What antigen it recognizes has not been identified. Base qualities are not provided; no much larger clone lies one nucleotide away. The sample holds other DNA sequences that translate to the same CDR3. This record belongs to a study of graft-versus-host responses after intestinal transplantation (dated by TCRdb to the early 2020s). Background on the whole study: The transplants that recipients received were multivisceral, liver-intestinal, or isolated intestinal. Anti-thymocyte globulin induction was given to all recipients, followed by maintenance tacrolimus and steroids for around three years. After intestinal transplantation, graft-versus-host and host-versus-graft alloreactive T cell clones in the graft, circulation and bone marrow were tracked using bulk TCR-beta CDR3 sequencing. To identify alloreactive clones, pre-transplant mixed lymphocyte reaction products were sequenced and then compared with unstimulated pre-transplant donor and recipient T cells. The cohort enrolled 24 intestinal transplant recipients including one retransplant, and a few patients lacking pretransplant specimens were excluded. A peak of at least 4% donor T cells among recipient peripheral blood mononuclear cells was the definition used for donor T cell macrochimerism. Instead of going to the commercial service, samples from a few later patients were sequenced in-house on an Illumina MiSeq and processed with MiXCR. What the authors observed across the whole study: Early after transplant, peak levels of circulating GvH clones were found to be associated with declines in HvG clones. The conclusions were limited by the relatively low number and heterogeneity of the intestinal transplant patients. GvH clones were detected in recipient bone marrow, and some of these GvH clones were observed earlier in ileal mucosa or blood, consistent with an intestinal mucosal origin. In the allografts of patients with donor T cell macrochimerism, GvH to HvG T cell clonal ratios were high.

Blood samples were collected up to 4 times in the first month after transplant and then at least monthly when available. V is shortened by 3 bases, J by 5 bases, and the region joining them spans 7 bases. For CDR1 and CDR2, the germline V gene lists MDHEN and SYDVKM. Reading from cysteine to phenylalanine, the CDR3 counts 13 amino acids. The sequence is cut down to CDR3 DNA, 39 bases in frame from base 1. The library was prepared using the immunoSEQ multiplex PCR assay. High-throughput TCR-beta CDR3 sequencing of genomic DNA from most patients was performed by Adaptive Biotechnologies. Regarding the original processing steps: TCR sequencing data for 15 to 20 patients were retrieved from Adaptive's ImmunoSEQ software; a few other patients were processed with MiXCR and VDJtools. Because the origin of CDR3 nucleotide sequences shared between donor and recipient could not be assigned, those sequences were removed. To be classed as alloreactive, a clone needed at least 2-fold expansion over unstimulated cells and a minimum CFSE-low frequency of 0.002% (template counts) or 0.001% (read counts). Clones were considered mappable if detected in sequenced pre-transplant spleen, lymph node, or MLR CFSE-low populations of the donor or recipient. Cumulative frequency of alloreactive clones was calculated as a percentage of all sequences weighted by copy number. Imported from immuneACCESS, the table was reduced by TCRdb to in-frame sequences with V and J called. These copies leave out some clones; in studies compared against another copy, an unresolved V gene accounts for under half, and the cause of the remainder is not known. V and J calls and clone size are those listed in that table; D and trimming were worked out from the DNA. The sample table shows tens of thousands of clones, and around 90% are seen once. 2.7% of the sample rests with the top ten.

The sequence is built from TRBV28 and TRBJ2-2; TRBD2 might be the D gene, on 6 matching bases. The TCR comes from a human patient who received an intestinal transplant, so some T cells may come from the graft donor. The specimen comprised PBMCs, sampled approximately four months after intestinal transplantation. The nucleotide sequence reads as follows: TGTGCCAGCAGTTTCCGGGGGACCGGGGAGCTGTTTTTT. It codes for CASSFRGTGELFF.